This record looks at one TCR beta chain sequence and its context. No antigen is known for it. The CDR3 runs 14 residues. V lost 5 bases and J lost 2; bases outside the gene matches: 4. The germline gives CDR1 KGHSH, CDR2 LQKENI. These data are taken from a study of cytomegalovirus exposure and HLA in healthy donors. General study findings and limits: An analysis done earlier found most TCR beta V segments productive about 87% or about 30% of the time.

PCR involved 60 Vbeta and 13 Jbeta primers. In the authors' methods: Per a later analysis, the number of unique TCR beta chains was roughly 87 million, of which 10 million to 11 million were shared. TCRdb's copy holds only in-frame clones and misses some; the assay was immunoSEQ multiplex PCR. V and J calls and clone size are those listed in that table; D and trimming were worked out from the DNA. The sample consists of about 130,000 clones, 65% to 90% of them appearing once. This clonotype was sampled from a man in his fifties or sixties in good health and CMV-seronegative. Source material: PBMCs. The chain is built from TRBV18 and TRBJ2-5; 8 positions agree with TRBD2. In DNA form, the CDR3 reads TGTGCCAGCTCAGTACTAGCGGCGCAAGAGACCCAGTACTTC. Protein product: CASSVLAAQETQYF.